These T cell receptor beta chains were read from a single sample in a study of blood T cell repertoires in COVID-19. The data were produced by immunoSEQ multiplex PCR, yet TCRdb's version contains in-frame clones alone and is incomplete. The profile shows around 11,000 clones, nearly 90% of them singletons. Sequenced: peripheral blood. The receptor set was obtained from a man between 25 and 39 years old with active or convalescent COVID-19. Both conserved end residues are part of each CDR3. D genes are given only for firm matches. The listing skips clone size in some rows; elsewhere it reads once, few, many or a size class.

>TRBV2|.|TRBD1|TRBJ1-1
TGTGCCAGCAGTGAAGCCGGGACAGGGAACACTGAAGCTTTCTTT
CASSEAGTGNTEAFF
>TRBV6-5|.|.|TRBJ2-7
TGTGCCAGCAGTAGAACGGGATACGAGCAGTACTTC
CASSRTGYEQYF
>TRBV29-1|.|.|TRBJ2-5
TGCAGCGTTGGGGGGCGATGGCAAGAGACCCAGTACTTC
CSVGGRWQETQYF
>TRBV2|.|TRBD1|TRBJ2-7
TGTGCCAGCAGTGAAGCGGGACAGGGCTACGAGCAGTACTTC
CASSEAGQGYEQYF
>TRBV28|.|TRBD1|TRBJ1-2
TGTGCCAGCAGTTCTCCGGGACAGCACTATGGCTACACCTTC
CASSSPGQHYGYTF
>TRBV30|.|.|TRBJ2-1
TGTGCCTGGAGTGTACTAGAATCCTACAATGAGCAGTTCTTC
CAWSVLESYNEQFF
>TRBV30|.|.|TRBJ2-4
TGTGCCTGGAGTGGATCTGGGCGTCCCAAAAACATTCAGTACTTC
CAWSGSGRPKNIQYF
>TRBV11-2|.|TRBD1|TRBJ1-6
TGTGCCAGCAGCCCGGGACAGGGCACCTATAATTCACCCCTCCACTTT
CASSPGQGTYNSPLHF
>TRBV18|.|.|TRBJ1-6
TGTGCCAGCTCACGGGGGGATAATTCACCCCTCCACTTT
CASSRGDNSPLHF
>TRBV10-3|.|.|TRBJ1-1
TGTGCCATCAGTGACCCGCCCGGGGGGACTGAAGCTTTCTTT
CAISDPPGGTEAFF
>TRBV14|once|TRBD1|TRBJ2-7
TGTGCCAGCAGCCCTTGGACAGGGGGAAACGAGCAGTACTTC
CASSPWTGGNEQYF
>TRBV30|.|.|TRBJ1-1
TGTGCCTGGAGTGTAGCAGGGAACACTGAAGCTTTCTTT
CAWSVAGNTEAFF
>TRBV4-2|.|.|TRBJ2-7
TGTGCCAGCAGCCCCATACAGCCCCCATACGAGCAGTACTTC
CASSPIQPPYEQYF
>TRBV7-8|few|.|TRBJ1-1
TGTGCCAGCAGCTTAGGAGGTAGACAGGCGCGTGGAGCTTTCTTT
CASSLGGRQARGAFF
>TRBV5-1|.|TRBD1|TRBJ1-6
TGCGCCAGCAGCGACGCCGGGACAGGGCTTTCGAATAATTCACCCCTCCACTTT
CASSDAGTGLSNNSPLHF
>TRBV30|.|TRBD1|TRBJ2-5
TGTGCCTGGAGTGAGACAGGGGCTATAGAGACCCAGTACTTC
CAWSETGAIETQYF
>TRBV10-3|.|TRBD2|TRBJ2-7
TGTGCCATCAGTGAGACTAGCGGGGGGGCTGGGCACTACGAGCAGTACTTC
CAISETSGGAGHYEQYF
>TRBV3-1/TRBV3-2|.|TRBD2|TRBJ2-5
TGTGCCAGCAGCCAAGAAGGGGCGGGAGGGACCCAGTACTTC
CASSQEGAGGTQYF